This TCR beta chain was identified during a study of T cell repertoires in cytomegalovirus infection. Study background: Indications came from public TCR beta signatures; they pointed to CMV infection and to a matching HLA type. Points from the study as a whole: Carriage of CMV together with the relevant HLA was identifiable through cumulative public TCR beta family frequency. In two of eight donors, the top clonotype was HLA-C-restricted CMV-specific.

TCRdb recomputed calls from the reads with MiXCR, one row per CDR3 protein. The sample carries some 700,000 distinct CDR3 sequences, 35% recorded once. The CDR3 has 14 residues. With V trimmed by 5 bases and J by 1 base, 4 bases remained unmatched. The germline V gene encodes CDR1 MDHEN and CDR2 SYDVKM. With regard to this clonotype: Its specificity is unknown.

This clonotype originated in a human donor in good health (CMV status not recorded). Some clones in this sample may be carry-over from other donors' samples. The sequenced sample consisted of PBMCs. This chain connects TRBV28 to TRBJ1-1; 7 positions agree with TRBD1. CDR3 region: CASSRQGRNTEAFF. The CDR3 region has the DNA TGTGCCAGCAGTCGACAGGGCCGGAACACTGAAGCTTTCTTT.